This TCR beta chain was identified in a study of OX40 agonist ivuxolimab in advanced cancers. The overall study: While on treatment, patients had intravenous ivuxolimab at 0.01 to 10 mg/kg every 2 weeks. With a range of about 20 to 79, age averaged approximately 60 years, and 65% to 90% were male.

Study outcomes and limitations: No determination was made of the antigen specificity of the expanded peripheral T cells. Clonal expansion by week 6 occurred in CD4+ and CD8+ blood T cells (at 0.1 to 3.0 mg/kg).

Note on this clone: Its cognate antigen is unknown.

CDR1 is MRHNA and CDR2 is SNTAGT in the germline V gene. Trimming cost V 3 bases and J 2 bases, with 10 bases left between them. CDR3 length equals 14 residues. The assay was immunoSEQ multiplex PCR, and TCRdb's table has in-frame clones only and misses some. The sample lists approximately 74,000 clones, 85% occurring once. Sequences were derived from CD4+ or CD8+ T cells sorted from blood, sampled in a trial of the OX40 agonist ivuxolimab. The source of this sequence is an adult with an advanced solid tumor such as melanoma, head and neck, liver or kidney cancer. The V gene is TRBV6-4, the J gene TRBJ2-5; D is perhaps TRBD1 (5 bases). The CDR3 bases are TGTGCCAGCAGTGAGTCGGCAGGGCAAGAGACCCAGTACTTC. It is translated as CASSESAGQETQYF.